Each of the 24 T cell receptor beta chains below was sequenced from the same sample in a study of vaccination effects on CD4 cells after COVID-19. The antigens of these receptors remain unknown. Sequencing was performed with immunoSEQ multiplex PCR; in TCRdb, only in-frame clones are kept and a portion is missing. The table lists around 35,000 clones, over 65% of them singletons. Antigen-specific CD4+ T cells were expanded (with viral peptide pools) by the ViraFEST assay ahead of sequencing. Cells that had been cultured for nine to eleven days were the source of isolated CD4+ T cells. Vaccine recipients had no previous SARS-CoV-2 infection; their nucleocapsid antibodies were negative. This specimen consisted of CD4+ T cells from PBMCs cultured with HCoV-OC43 spike peptides, obtained before COVID-19 vaccination. Subset meaning: HCoV-OC43 spike overlapping peptide pool stimulation. All receptors derive from a human donor who received a COVID-19 vaccine.

The chain combines TRBV5-6 with TRBJ2-3; 7 bases line up with TRBD2. Germline V gives CDR1 SGHDT, CDR2 YYEEEE. CDR3 size: 16 residues. The trim removed 5 bases at V and 0 bases at J, leaving 9 bases unmatched. The CDR3 nucleotides read TGTGCCAGCAGTTCTTGGGGGGGACTCAGCACAGATACGCAGTATTTT. Translated, it gives CASSSWGGLSTDTQYF.

V is TRBV11-2 and J is TRBJ2-7; 7 bases match TRBD2. Germline V gene lookup returns CDR1 SGHAT and CDR2 FQNNGV. The CDR3 sequence is 13 residues long. With 8 bases clipped from V and 5 bases from J, the junction kept 9 bases outside the gene matches. The CDR3 nucleotides read TGTGCCAGCCGTATCGCCCGGGAGGACGAGCAGTACTTC. Translating gives CASRIAREDEQYF.

This chain joins TRBV6-5 and TRBJ1-2; TRBD1 is a possible D gene (5 bases). The CDR3 spans 13 residues. Trimming left V 5 bases short and J 8 bases short, with 15 bases between. From germline, CDR1 is MNHEY and CDR2 SVGAGI. CDR3 coding DNA: TGTGCCAGCAGTCTAGGTAGGGGAGGAGGCTACACCTTC. It codes for CASSLGRGGGYTF.

This clone was observed a single time. This sequence joins TRBV5-1 and TRBJ1-4; D remains ambiguous. The V end lost 3 bases, the J end lost 13 bases, and 16 bases lay between the germline ends. The CDR3 is made up of 13 amino acids. From germline, CDR1 is SGHRS and CDR2 YFSETQ. In nucleotides, the CDR3 is TGCGCCAGCAGCTGGGGTTCGGCAGGCTCACTGTTTTTT. Amino acids: CASSWGSAGSLFF.

The chain combines TRBV7-2 with TRBJ1-1, with a possible D match to TRBD1 (6 bases). Trimming took 2 bases from V and 2 from J, leaving 9 bases between them. This CDR3 has 14 amino acids. Germline V lookup: CDR1 SGHTA, CDR2 FQGNSA. As DNA, the CDR3 is TGTGCCAGCAGCTTACGACAGGCCAACACTGAAGCTTTCTTT. It encodes CASSLRQANTEAFF.

This clone is medium-sized by share. The chain has TRBV5-5 and TRBJ1-5; D is uncertain. The ends were cut back, 1 base at V and 1 base at J, with 9 bases in the middle. The CDR3 is 15 residues long. Germline-derived CDR1 and CDR2 are SGHKS and YYEKEE (reference sequence). The CDR3 DNA sequence: TGTGCCAGCAGCTTGACCGTACTCAGCAATCAGCCCCAGCATTTT. It yields the protein CASSLTVLSNQPQHF. The whole variable domain, remainder taken from reference TRBV5-5 and TRBJ1-5, is DAGVTQSPTHLIKTRGQQVTLRCSPISGHKSVSWYQQVLGQGPQFIFQYYEKEERGRGNFPDRFSARQFPNYSSELNVNALLLGDSALYLCASSLTVLSNQPQHFGDGTRLSIL.

The genes are TRBV12-5 and TRBJ2-7; D remains ambiguous. This CDR3 has 16 residues. V was trimmed by 0 bases and J by 0 bases, leaving 12 bases between them. Germline lookup yields CDR1 LGHNT and CDR2 FRNRAP. The CDR3 sequence is CASGLVVATSSYEQYF. The DNA of the CDR3 is TGTGCTAGTGGTTTGGTAGTTGCGACCAGCTCCTACGAGCAGTACTTC.

This sequence joins TRBV5-8 and TRBJ1-4; no firm D call. V shed 0 bases and J shed 8 bases, with 11 bases lying between them. The CDR3 covers 14 residues. Germline lookup yields CDR1 SGHTS and CDR2 YDEGEE. CDR3 residues: CASSLVTGREKLFF. In nucleotides, the CDR3 is TGTGCCAGCAGCTTGGTGACCGGACGGGAAAAACTGTTTTTT.

This sequence joins TRBV10-1 and TRBJ2-1; D is possibly TRBD2 (6 bases). The V and J ends lost 7 bases and 6 bases respectively, with 10 bases between them. Germline CDR1 WNHNN, CDR2 SYGVQD (reference sequence). CDR3 size: 12 residues. The CDR3 nucleotides are TGCGCCAGCATGAACGGGAGCAATGAGCAGTTCTTC. Protein sequence: CASMNGSNEQFF.

This clone was recorded a few times. This rearrangement joins TRBV11-2 to TRBJ2-7, with a weak D call TRBD2 (5 bases). Deletions cut 0 bases from V and 5 bases from J, with 8 bases between. Per the germline V gene, CDR1 is SGHAT and CDR2 is FQNNGV. The CDR3 is 13 amino acids. In nucleotides, the CDR3 is TGTGCCAGCAGCTTAGATATGCGGGACGAGCAGTACTTC. It yields the protein CASSLDMRDEQYF. The complete variable domain, with remaining parts taken from reference TRBV11-2 and TRBJ2-7, reads EAGVAQSPRYKIIEKRQSVAFWCNPISGHATLYWYQQILGQGPKLLIQFQNNGVVDDSQLPKDRFSAERLKGVDSTLKIQPAKLEDSAVYLCASSLDMRDEQYFGPGTRLTVT.

V and J are TRBV27 and TRBJ1-5; 9 nucleotides match TRBD1. The CDR3 runs to 15 residues. After removal of 0 bases from V and 4 bases from J, the junction contained 1 base not matched to a gene. Germline V gene lookup returns CDR1 MNHEY and CDR2 SMNVEV (reference sequence). CDR3 loop: CASSLSTGGNQPQHF. The DNA of the CDR3 is TGTGCCAGCAGTTTATCGACAGGGGGTAATCAGCCCCAGCATTTT.

V gene TRBV19 combines with J gene TRBJ2-7, with unresolved D. Germline loops: CDR1 LNHDA, CDR2 SQIVND (reference sequence). Trimming shortened V by 0 bases and J by 2 bases, and 8 bases separated the two germline ends. The CDR3 extends over 14 amino acids. The CDR3 sequence: CASSIEQFTYEQYF. For the CDR3, the DNA is TGTGCCAGTAGTATAGAACAGTTTACCTACGAGCAGTACTTC. The whole variable domain, filled in from reference TRBV19 and TRBJ2-7, reads DGGITQSPKYLFRKEGQNVTLSCEQNLNHDAMYWYRQDPGQGLRLIYYSQIVNDFQKGDIAEGYSVSREKKESFPLTVTSAQKNPTAFYLCASSIEQFTYEQYFGPGTRLTVT.

This clone appeared once. This chain links TRBV6-5 with TRBJ1-2; 7 positions match TRBD1. CDR3 size: 14 residues. Trimming removed 8 bases from V and 0 bases from J; junction bases left unmatched: 6. Per the germline V gene, CDR1 is MNHEY and CDR2 is SVGAGI. Here the CDR3 reads CASQQGTSNYGYTF. CDR3 DNA: TGTGCCAGCCAACAGGGGACCTCTAACTATGGCTACACCTTC.

Only one count was recorded for this clone. This sequence joins TRBV10-1 and TRBJ2-3; 8 bases agree with TRBD2. Germline loops: CDR1 WNHNN, CDR2 SYGVQD (reference sequence). V trimming: 2 bases; J trimming: 7 bases; junction bases outside the gene matches: 8. The CDR3 extends over 15 amino acids. The CDR3 region is CASSERVAGMNTQYF. The CDR3 DNA follows: TGCGCCAGCAGTGAGAGAGTAGCGGGGATGAATACGCAGTATTTT.

This clone was counted once. The chain couples TRBV30 to TRBJ1-4; TRBD1 aligns across 7 bases. The CDR3 sequence is 13 residues long. The germline CDR1 and CDR2 sequences are GTSNPN and SVGIG (reference sequence). J gave up 1 base and V 6 bases, and 2 bases lay outside the gene matches. Here the CDR3 DNA reads TGTGCCTGCTACAGGGGAACTAATGAAAAACTGTTTTTT. This gives the protein CACYRGTNEKLFF.

This clone was observed a handful of times. The chain has TRBV4-1 and TRBJ2-7; no definite D call. This CDR3 contains 15 residues. V was pared by 4 bases and J by 2 bases, with 15 bases between. The germline V gene encodes CDR1 MGHRA and CDR2 YSYEKL. The CDR3 protein is CASSLFTGVAYEQYF. The CDR3 DNA reads TGCGCCAGCAGCCTGTTCACGGGTGTGGCCTACGAGCAGTACTTC.

V and J are TRBV25-1 and TRBJ2-3, with 11 bases identical to TRBD1. Germline assignment: CDR1 MGHDK and CDR2 SYGVNS. The CDR3 has 16 residues. Germline trimming cut 3 bases from V and 3 bases from J; bases unmatched to any gene: 5. This CDR3 is CASSDPRDRGTDTQYF. CDR3 DNA: TGTGCCAGCAGTGATCCCCGGGACAGGGGGACAGATACGCAGTATTTT.

The chain recombines TRBV2 with TRBJ1-2; D may be TRBD1 (5 bases). The V gene's germline CDR1 is SNHLY and CDR2 FYNNEI. The CDR3 is 14 amino acids. Between the trimmed V and J ends, which lost 6 bases and 7 bases, there was a span of 18 bases. This CDR3 reads CASRPTLGVLGYTF. CDR3 DNA sequence: TGTGCCAGCAGGCCCACACTAGGGGTTCTTGGCTACACCTTC.

The gene calls are TRBV28 and TRBJ2-5; possible D gene TRBD1, 5 bases. The CDR3 contains 15 residues. CDR1 MDHEN and CDR2 SYDVKM come from the germline V gene. Deletions cut 7 bases from V and 1 base from J, with 16 bases between. The DNA for the CDR3 is TGTGCCAGCAAGAAGCTTGACAGTACCCAAGAGACCCAGTACTTC. Translated, it gives CASKKLDSTQETQYF.

The chain couples TRBV7-9 to TRBJ1-6; perhaps TRBD1 as D (5 bases). V was cut by 7 bases and J by 0 bases, with 13 bases left in between. There are 16 residues in the CDR3. Germline CDR1 reads SEHNR; CDR2 reads FQNEAQ (reference sequence). The CDR3 protein is CASTRGGSSYNSPLHF. For the CDR3, the DNA is TGTGCCAGCACCCGGGGGGGGAGCTCCTATAATTCACCCCTCCACTTT.

V usage is TRBV21-1 and J usage is TRBJ2-2; TRBD2 was called by the table and not checked on the DNA. TRBV21-1 is flagged as a pseudogene. The CDR3 spans 16 residues. In DNA form, the CDR3 reads TGTGCCAGAAAACAGTTTAGCGGGAAGAACACCGGGGAGCTGTTTTTT. This sequence encodes CARKQFSGKNTGELFF.

The chain employs TRBV18 and TRBJ2-3; 11 bases are a match to TRBD2. V dropped 3 bases and J dropped 0; count of bases not matched to a gene: 2. CDR1 KGHSH and CDR2 LQKENI come from the germline V gene. The CDR3 runs to 16 residues. Here the CDR3 reads CASSPRTSGSTDTQYF. The CDR3 nucleotides read TGTGCCAGCTCACCGAGGACTAGCGGGAGCACAGATACGCAGTATTTT.

This rearrangement joins TRBV29-1 to TRBJ2-1; no clear D gene. CDR3 length equals 10 residues. The V gene's germline CDR1 is SQVTM and CDR2 ANQGSEA. The ends were cut back, 4 bases at V and 6 bases at J, with 4 bases in the middle. The CDR3: CSVVLNEQFF. The DNA of the CDR3 is TGCAGCGTTGTCCTCAATGAGCAGTTCTTC.

The V call is TRBV5-1, the J call TRBJ2-2; D call uncertain. CDR3 length: 14 residues. Germline lookup yields CDR1 SGHRS and CDR2 YFSETQ. The V end lost 0 bases, the J end lost 6 bases, and 9 bases lay between the germline ends. This CDR3 reads CASSLVALPGELFF. The CDR3 bases are TGCGCCAGCAGCTTGGTTGCGTTACCCGGGGAGCTGTTTTTT.